Each of the 15 T cell receptor beta chains below was sequenced from the same sample in a study of blood T cells in healthy people across ages. The authors ran a second PCR of 7 to 11 cycles using a sample-barcoded 5' primer and a J-beta primer mix. From the 5' RACE reads, TCRdb called clonotypes with MiXCR, one entry per CDR3 protein. The sample has approximately 800,000 distinct CDR3 sequences; about 36% are singletons. Sequenced material: blood. The receptor source for this set is a man aged 18 to 35 in good health.

The J gene is TRBJ2-2, the V gene TRBV7-6; possible D gene TRBD2, 5 bases. This CDR3 comprises 17 residues. The V end was cut by 0 bases, the J end by 2 bases, with 13 bases between. Per the germline V gene, CDR1 is SGHVS and CDR2 is FNYEAQ. The CDR3 coding sequence is TGTGCCAGCAGCTTAGCGTTGGGAGACTCTAACACCGGGGAGCTGTTTTTT. This encodes CASSLALGDSNTGELFF.

This clonotype was detected only a few times. V and J are TRBV5-1 and TRBJ2-7; no firm D call. This CDR3 contains 13 residues. The germline gives CDR1 SGHRS, CDR2 YFSETQ. The V and J ends lost 0 bases and 2 bases respectively, with 6 bases between them. CDR3 nucleotides: TGCGCCAGCAGCTTGGATGATACCTACGAGCAGTACTTC. This gives the protein CASSLDDTYEQYF.

The chain carries TRBV2 and TRBJ2-3; TRBD1 is a possible D gene (5 bases). V was pared by 7 bases and J by 6 bases, with 20 bases between. Per the germline V gene, CDR1 is SNHLY and CDR2 is FYNNEI. This CDR3 has 15 residues. The CDR3 DNA is TGTGCCAGCATTGGCAGGACACCAGTAGGGGATACGCAGTATTTT. It specifies CASIGRTPVGDTQYF.

The V call is TRBV10-3, the J call TRBJ2-3, with D perhaps TRBD2 (6 bases). Per germline, CDR1 ENHRY and CDR2 SYGVKD. The CDR3 extends over 15 amino acids. The germline V and J ends were trimmed by 3 bases and 4 bases, with 14 bases remaining between them. CDR3 in amino acids: CAISDLAEGPDTQYF. The CDR3, as DNA: TGTGCCATCAGTGACTTGGCGGAGGGGCCAGATACGCAGTATTTT.

V usage is TRBV7-2 and J usage is TRBJ1-6; 10 bases line up with TRBD1. In germline, CDR1 is SGHTA, CDR2 FQGNSA. V lost 2 bases, J lost 0 bases, and 7 bases stayed unmatched. The CDR3 has 19 residues. CDR3 sequence: CASSLTGQGISSYNSPLHF. CDR3 bases: TGTGCCAGCAGCTTAACGGGACAGGGGATAAGCTCCTATAATTCACCCCTCCACTTT.

This clonotype was picked up a small number of times. The V gene is TRBV27, the J gene TRBJ1-2, with unresolved D. The V gene's germline CDR1 is MNHEY and CDR2 SMNVEV (reference sequence). The CDR3 has 11 residues. Trimming stripped 5 bases from V and 11 bases from J, with 12 bases between. CDR3 protein: CASSKPVGYTF. In DNA, the CDR3 is TGTGCCAGCAGTAAGCCGGTTGGGTACACCTTC.

About this clonotype: This may be a read error, as it is one base from a much larger clone. This chain connects TRBV7-2 to TRBJ2-5; a weak D match, TRBD2 (5 bases). In germline, CDR1 is SGHTA, CDR2 FQGNSA. The CDR3 contains 14 residues. The germline V and J ends were trimmed by 1 base and 5 bases, with 11 bases remaining between them. The CDR3: CASSLGRYLETQYF. CDR3 nucleotide sequence: TGTGCCAGCAGCTTAGGGAGGTATTTGGAGACCCAGTACTTC.

The table lists this clonotype with a few counts. V usage is TRBV19 and J usage is TRBJ2-7; D may be TRBD1 (5 bases). CDR1 is LNHDA and CDR2 is SQIVND in the germline V gene (reference sequence). V gave up 3 bases and J gave up 5 bases, with 14 bases separating them. The CDR3 covers 14 residues. This chain's CDR3 is CASSIPGLGDEQYF. The CDR3 region has the DNA TGTGCCAGTAGTATCCCGGGTTTAGGGGACGAGCAGTACTTC.

V usage is TRBV5-1 and J usage is TRBJ1-2; D possibly corresponds to TRBD1 (6 bases). V gave up 2 bases and J gave up 8 bases, with 13 bases separating them. The CDR3 covers 13 residues. CDR1 and CDR2 from the germline V gene are SGHRS and YFSETQ. The CDR3 DNA sequence: TGCGCCAGCAGCTTAGGGGGAGGCGAAGGCTACACCTTC. It translates to CASSLGGGEGYTF.

In this sample, this clonotype turned up many times. CDR3 nucleotides: TGCAGTGCTAGAGATCACAGGAAAGAGCAGTACTTC. It is translated as CSARDHRKEQYF. This chain connects TRBV20-1 to TRBJ2-5; D perhaps matches TRBD1 (5 bases). The CDR3 totals 12 residues. Trimming removed 0 bases at V and 11 bases at J, with 13 bases between. CDR1 is DFQATT and CDR2 is SNEGSKA in the germline V gene (reference sequence).

The genes are TRBV11-1 and TRBJ2-1, with a weak D call TRBD1 (6 bases). The CDR3 covers 16 residues. V lost 2 bases and J lost 7, with 18 bases in between. Germline V gene lookup returns CDR1 SGHAT and CDR2 FQDESV (reference sequence). The CDR3 sequence: CASSLRGRDISNEQFF. CDR3 coding DNA: TGTGCCAGCAGCTTACGGGGCAGGGACATCTCGAATGAGCAGTTCTTC.

Here the CDR3 reads CASSQDPGRNTGELFF. The CDR3, as DNA: TGCGCCAGCAGCCAAGACCCCGGACGAAACACCGGGGAGCTGTTTTTT. This chain uses TRBV4-1 with TRBJ2-2; D not certain. Germline V gene sequence: CDR1 MGHRA, CDR2 YSYEKL. The length of the CDR3 is 16 residues. The V end was cut by 0 bases, the J end by 2 bases, with 10 bases between.

V and J are TRBV6-1 and TRBJ1-1, with D uncertain. This CDR3 has 14 amino acids. The V and J ends lost 4 bases and 1 base respectively, with 10 bases between them. Germline V CDR1 and CDR2: MNHNS, SASEGT. CDR3 DNA: TGTGCCAGCAGTGGGGCAGAAAGGAACACTGAAGCTTTCTTT. Amino acid sequence: CASSGAERNTEAFF.

This chain joins TRBV9 and TRBJ2-1; the D gene is possibly TRBD2 (6 bases). This CDR3 comprises 15 residues. The germline gives CDR1 SGDLS, CDR2 YYNGEE. V gave up 4 bases and J gave up 13 bases, with 24 bases separating them. CDR3 sequence reads: CASSRSGVTQETQFF. The CDR3 DNA sequence: TGTGCCAGCAGCCGTAGCGGAGTAACCCAAGAGACCCAGTTCTTC.

This clonotype occurred a few times. The V and J genes are TRBV7-2 and TRBJ2-3; D is ambiguous. The germline V gene encodes CDR1 SGHTA and CDR2 FQGNSA. The CDR3 runs to 13 residues. V lost 5 bases, J lost 3 bases, and 9 bases lay in between. The CDR3 is CASSLIMTDTQYF. CDR3 nucleotides: TGTGCCAGCAGCCTGATCATGACAGATACGCAGTATTTT.